These T cell receptor beta chains were read from a single sample in a study of cytomegalovirus exposure and HLA in healthy donors. The method was immunoSEQ multiplex PCR; TCRdb's version includes in-frame clones alone and lacks a portion of them. The table lists over 80,000 clones, roughly 67% of them singletons, with around 5.6% in the top ten. Sequenced sample: PBMCs. The source is a boy younger than 18 in good health and CMV-seropositive. The CDR3 runs from the conserved cysteine through the conserved F or W. The D gene is left open where the match is weak. Clone size is not always given. Where it is, it says once, few, many or a class for expanded clones.

>NA|TRBV6-5|TRBJ1-1|NA
CASSYDGGVGGTEAFF
TGTGCCAGCAGTTACGATGGGGGGGTGGGAGGCACTGAAGCTTTCTTT
>NA|TRBV30|TRBJ2-1|NA
CAWASFQAQVFGDEQFF
TGTGCCTGGGCTTCCTTTCAGGCCCAGGTGTTCGGTGATGAGCAGTTCTTC
>TRBD1|TRBV6-5|TRBJ1-5|NA
CASSYAGGNQPQNF
TGTGCCAGCAGTTATGCAGGGGGCAATCAGCCCCAGAATTTT
>TRBD2|TRBV4-3|TRBJ2-7|NA
CASSQEASGEQYF
TGCGCCAGCAGCCAAGAGGCTAGCGGAGAGCAGTACTTC
>TRBD2|TRBV5-1|TRBJ2-1|NA
CASSLAGTSAYNEQFF
TGCGCCAGCAGCTTGGCCGGGACTAGCGCCTACAATGAGCAGTTCTTC
>TRBD2|TRBV4-3|TRBJ2-5|NA
CASSQDLASGIWVETQYF
TGCGCCAGCAGCCAAGATTTGGCTAGCGGGATATGGGTCGAGACCCAGTACTTC
>NA|TRBV5-6|TRBJ2-7|few
CASSLGVPFNFSYEQYF
TGTGCCAGCAGCTTGGGCGTACCTTTTAATTTCTCCTACGAGCAGTACTTC
>NA|TRBV5-4|TRBJ2-3|NA
CASSSTTGERYTQYF
TGTGCCAGCAGCTCGACGACCGGGGAAAGATATACGCAGTATTTT
>TRBD1|TRBV30|TRBJ1-6|few
CAWGTAYNSPLNF
TGTGCCTGGGGGACAGCCTATAATTCACCCCTCAACTTT
>TRBD1|TRBV27|TRBJ1-2|NA
CASSPSRTGALGYTF
TGTGCCAGCAGTCCATCCCGCACAGGGGCGCTGGGCTACACCTTC
>NA|TRBV6-1|TRBJ2-3|NA
CASTLPGVVADTQYF
TGTGCCAGCACCCTACCGGGAGTAGTGGCAGATACGCAGTATTTT
>TRBD1|TRBV30|TRBJ1-2|NA
CAWDQGARYGYPF
TGTGCCTGGGACCAGGGGGCTCGGTATGGCTACCCCTTC